These T cell receptor beta chains were read from a single sample in a study of response to subunit inactivated influenza vaccine. TCRdb processed the RT-PCR reads anew with MiXCR; each CDR3 protein has one entry. The data contain roughly 170,000 distinct CDR3 sequences, about 9% of them seen just once; the ten biggest clones take up about a tenth. Specimen: non-naive T cells sorted from PBMCs, collected on the day of vaccination. The source of these receptors is a middle-aged man who received an inactivated influenza vaccine. The CDR3 runs from the conserved cysteine through the conserved F or W. D genes are given only for firm matches. Clone size is not always given. Where it is, it says once, few, many or a class for expanded clones.

j_call,d_call,v_call,clone_size,cdr3_length,cdr3_nt,cdr3_aa
TRBJ2-7,-,TRBV5-1,many,16,TGCGCCAGCAGCAGGGGGGGCAGCGCGACCTCCTACGAGCAGTACTTC,CASSRGGSATSYEQYF
TRBJ1-6,-,TRBV7-6,few,12,TGTGCCAGCAGCGATTATAATTCACCCCTCCACTTT,CASSDYNSPLHF
TRBJ2-1,TRBD1,TRBV24-1,many,14,TGTGCCACCAGTGGGACAGGGGGGTCGGCTGAGCAGTTCTTC,CATSGTGGSAEQFF
TRBJ2-5,-,TRBV7-2,-,14,TGTGCCAGCAGCCTCTCCAACTCCCAAGAGACCCAGTACTTC,CASSLSNSQETQYF
TRBJ2-6,-,TRBV20-1,few,13,TGCAGTGCTCGAAAATCTGGGGCCAACGTCCTGACTTTC,CSARKSGANVLTF
TRBJ1-3,-,TRBV7-2,many,16,TGTGCCAGCAGCTTAGTTGGCTCTTTGGCTGGAAACACCATATATTTT,CASSLVGSLAGNTIYF
TRBJ1-5,-,TRBV19,many,15,TGTGCCAGTAGTATAGCCGGGGGTAGCAATCAGCCCCAGCATTTT,CASSIAGGSNQPQHF
TRBJ1-1,-,TRBV5-1,many,14,TGCGCCAGCAGCTTGGTACAGGGGAACACTGAAGCTTTCTTT,CASSLVQGNTEAFF
TRBJ1-2,-,TRBV4-3,many,14,TGCGCCAGCAGCCAAGATCGGGGGCCGGGCGGCTACACCTTC,CASSQDRGPGGYTF
TRBJ1-1,TRBD1,TRBV4-2,-,16,TGTGCCAGCAGCCAAGAGGAGGGGGCAAGGAACACTGAAGCTTTCTTT,CASSQEEGARNTEAFF
TRBJ2-2,-,TRBV11-2,-,13,TGTGCCAGCACCGCAGTTTCCACCGGGGAGCTGTTTTTT,CASTAVSTGELFF
TRBJ2-7,-,TRBV7-9,-,14,TGTGCCAGCAGCTTCATATCGGGACGGGACGAGCAGTACTTC,CASSFISGRDEQYF
TRBJ2-2,-,TRBV27,-,14,TGTGCCAGCAGTTCCAAGTGGGGAGCCGGGGAGCTGTTTTTT,CASSSKWGAGELFF
TRBJ1-1,-,TRBV6-6,many,13,TGTGCCAGCAGTTACATTTCGGACACTGAAGCTTTCTTT,CASSYISDTEAFF
TRBJ1-5,-,TRBV7-2,few,16,TGTGCCAGCAGCTTAGTGGTTTCGGATCGCAATCAGCCCCAGCATTTT,CASSLVVSDRNQPQHF
TRBJ2-7,-,TRBV5-5,few,13,TGTGCCAGCAGCCCGGTTTTTGGAGGCGAGCAGTACTTC,CASSPVFGGEQYF
TRBJ2-3,-,TRBV3-1,few,14,TGTGCCAGCAGCCAAGGGACCCTCAAAGATACGCAGTATTTT,CASSQGTLKDTQYF
TRBJ2-6,-,TRBV20-1,-,15,TGCAGTGCCAGGGGACCTGACTCTGGGGCCAACGTCCTGACTTTC,CSARGPDSGANVLTF
TRBJ1-1,TRBD1,TRBV3-1,-,11,TGTGCCAGCAGCTCGGACAGGTTGGCTTTCTTT,CASSSDRLAFF
TRBJ2-1,-,TRBV3-1,many,13,TGTGCCAGCAGCCCGACAGGCCTCAGCGAGCAGTTCTTC,CASSPTGLSEQFF
TRBJ2-7,TRBD2,TRBV9,few,15,TGTGCCAGCAGCGTAGAACCGGGACTAGCTTACGAGCAGTACTTC,CASSVEPGLAYEQYF
TRBJ2-2,TRBD1,TRBV10-3,few,14,TGTGCCATCAGGGGACAGATGAACACCGGGGAGCTGTTTTTT,CAIRGQMNTGELFF
TRBJ2-7,TRBD1,TRBV12-3/TRBV12-4,many,16,TGTGCCAGCAGTAATTCGTGGGGGGACAGGACCTACGAGCAGTACTTC,CASSNSWGDRTYEQYF
TRBJ1-6,-,TRBV7-8,-,13,TGTGCCAGCAGCTTAGGGTCAGGAACACCCCTCCACTTT,CASSLGSGTPLHF
TRBJ2-1,TRBD2,TRBV11-2,few,15,TGTGCCAGCAGGTACATAGCGGGGGGGCGCAATGAGCAGTTCTTC,CASRYIAGGRNEQFF
TRBJ1-1,TRBD1,TRBV28,-,17,TGTGCCAGCAGTCAGAATAGTCTCAGGGGGCGGAGGACTGAAGCTTTCTTT,CASSQNSLRGRRTEAFF
TRBJ2-3,-,TRBV5-6,many,11,TGTGCCAGCAGCTCGAAAGATACGCAGTATTTT,CASSSKDTQYF
TRBJ2-3,-,TRBV14,many,13,TGTGCCAGCACAGGGCTAGCAGGAGATACGCAGTATTTT,CASTGLAGDTQYF
TRBJ2-7,-,TRBV27,-,18,TGTGCCAGCAGTTTATTTCCACCAGGGGGGTATAGCTCCTACGAGCAGTACTTC,CASSLFPPGGYSSYEQYF
TRBJ1-6,TRBD1,TRBV10-3,many,14,TGTGCCATCAGTGAGACAGGGGGTAATTCACCCCTCCACTTT,CAISETGGNSPLHF
TRBJ1-1,TRBD1,TRBV11-1,-,13,TGTGCCAGCAGGGGACAGGTCCACACTGAAGCTTTCTTT,CASRGQVHTEAFF
TRBJ1-1,-,TRBV12-3/TRBV12-4,many,13,TGTGCCAGCAGTACATCAGGACACCAGTTGGCTTTCTTT,CASSTSGHQLAFF
TRBJ2-5,-,TRBV30,few,12,TGTGCCTGGAGTGTGGCGGGTGAGACCCAGTACTTC,CAWSVAGETQYF
TRBJ2-7,-,TRBV6-2/TRBV6-3,few,14,TGTGCCAGCAGTTACTCGAATACGGCACAGGGGCAGTACTTC,CASSYSNTAQGQYF
TRBJ1-2,-,TRBV30,-,10,TGTGCCTGGAGAAGAGGAGGCTACACCTTC,CAWRRGGYTF
TRBJ2-4,TRBD2,TRBV30,few,14,TGTGCCTGGAGGGGTTCGGGACTAGAAGGCATTCAGTACTTC,CAWRGSGLEGIQYF
TRBJ2-5,-,TRBV15,few,13,TGTGCCACCAGCAGAGACACTTTAGAGACCCAGTACTTC,CATSRDTLETQYF
TRBJ2-2,TRBD2,TRBV12-3/TRBV12-4,-,15,TGTGCCAGTAAGGGACTAGCGGCGAACACCGGGGAGCTGTTTTTT,CASKGLAANTGELFF
TRBJ2-1,TRBD2,TRBV20-1,-,15,TGCAGTGCAAATAGCGGGAGGGATCCCTACAATGAGCAGTTCTTC,CSANSGRDPYNEQFF
TRBJ1-1,-,TRBV29-1,many,12,TGCAGCGTTAAACGGATGAACACTGAAGCTTTCTTT,CSVKRMNTEAFF
TRBJ2-7,-,TRBV29-1,many,14,TGCAGCGTTGAAGAGCGGGACAGTTCCTACGAGCAGTACTTC,CSVEERDSSYEQYF
TRBJ2-4,-,TRBV20-1,-,16,TGCAGTGCTAGAGATTATGGTGGGGTAGCCAAAAACATTCAGTACTTC,CSARDYGGVAKNIQYF
TRBJ2-3,TRBD1,TRBV5-5,few,16,TGTGCCAGCAGCTTGGGACCGGGACAGCTAGCAGATACGCAGTATTTT,CASSLGPGQLADTQYF
TRBJ2-5,-,TRBV20-1,-,12,TGCAGTGCCCGGGGAGGCCAAGAGACCCAGTACTTC,CSARGGQETQYF
TRBJ2-3,-,TRBV5-1,many,14,TGCGCCAGCAGCCGCAGGGTTAGCACAGATACGCAGTATTTT,CASSRRVSTDTQYF
TRBJ2-7,-,TRBV15,many,14,TGTGCCACCAGCAGAGATTGGGTCTCCTACGAGCAGTACTTC,CATSRDWVSYEQYF
TRBJ2-4,-,TRBV29-1,medium-sized,15,TGCAGCGTTTCAGGGGGGATAGAGCCGAAAAACATTCAGTACTTC,CSVSGGIEPKNIQYF
TRBJ1-5,TRBD1,TRBV20-1,-,15,TGCAGTGCTAACGCCTTGGTAACAGGGGGACAGCCCCAGCATTTT,CSANALVTGGQPQHF
TRBJ2-3,-,TRBV20-1,many,16,TGCAGTGCTAGAGATCCTGGCAGGGGAAAGACAGATACGCAGTATTTT,CSARDPGRGKTDTQYF
TRBJ1-5,TRBD1,TRBV11-2,many,18,TGTGCCAGCAGCCCCGCGGTCGGGACAGTTTATAGCAATCAGCCCCAGCATTTT,CASSPAVGTVYSNQPQHF
TRBJ2-1,TRBD2,TRBV27,many,14,TGTGCCAGCAGTTTATCGCCTCTAGCGGTTGAGCAGTTCTTC,CASSLSPLAVEQFF
TRBJ1-1,-,TRBV5-1,few,14,TGCGCCAGCAGCACGTACAGGGAGGACACTGAAGCTTTCTTT,CASSTYREDTEAFF
TRBJ2-6,-,TRBV12-3/TRBV12-4,many,12,TGTGCCAGCAGTTCTGGGGCCAACGTCCTGACTTTC,CASSSGANVLTF
TRBJ1-1,-,TRBV20-1,few,13,TGCAGTGCTAGAGTGGGTGGCAACACTGAAGCTTTCTTT,CSARVGGNTEAFF
TRBJ2-5,-,TRBV5-1,many,13,TGCGCCAGCAGCTTGGGGAACAGGGAGACCCAGTACTTC,CASSLGNRETQYF